The present TCR beta chain was sequenced within a study of cytomegalovirus exposure and HLA in healthy donors. CDR1 is KGHSH and CDR2 is LQKENI in the germline V gene. V gave up 3 bases and J gave up 0 bases, with 5 bases separating them. The CDR3 extends over 13 amino acids. The study ran its PCR with 60 Vbeta and 13 Jbeta primers. Repertoires were generated with immunoSEQ multiplex PCR, while TCRdb's copy carries only in-frame clones and drops some. The profile shows 55,000 to 85,000 clones, 75% to 85% of them singletons. Study results and limitations: Over 150 TCR beta chains were listed as cytomegalovirus-associated. One variant, a missense change in DCLRE1C, was linked in a later analysis to TCR beta V- and J-gene trimming. In vitro confirmation showed three CMV-associated chains to be CMV antigen specific.

A note on this clone: The antigen is not known.

Sequenced sample: PBMCs. The origin of this receptor is a man younger than 30 in good health and CMV-seropositive. The rearrangement links TRBV18 to TRBJ1-1; no definite D call. CDR3 sequence (DNA): TGTGCCAGCTCACCCGCGGTGAACACTGAAGCTTTCTTT. Protein sequence: CASSPAVNTEAFF.